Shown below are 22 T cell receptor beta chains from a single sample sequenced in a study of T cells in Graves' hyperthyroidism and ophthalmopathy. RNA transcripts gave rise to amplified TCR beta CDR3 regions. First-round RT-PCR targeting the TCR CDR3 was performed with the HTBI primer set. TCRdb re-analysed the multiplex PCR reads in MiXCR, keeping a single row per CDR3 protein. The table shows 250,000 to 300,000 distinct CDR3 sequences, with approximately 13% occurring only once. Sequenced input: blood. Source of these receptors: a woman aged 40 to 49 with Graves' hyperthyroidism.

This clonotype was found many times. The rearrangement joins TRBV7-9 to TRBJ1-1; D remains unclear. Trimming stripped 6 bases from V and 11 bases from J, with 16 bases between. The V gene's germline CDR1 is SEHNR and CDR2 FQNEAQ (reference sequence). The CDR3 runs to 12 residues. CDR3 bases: TGTGCCAGCAGTATTGGACTTTCGGAGGCTTTCTTT. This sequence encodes CASSIGLSEAFF. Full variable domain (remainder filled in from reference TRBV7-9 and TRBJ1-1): DTGVSQNPRHKITKRGQNVTFRCDPISEHNRLYWYRQTLGQGPEFLTYFQNEAQLEKSRLLSDRFSAERPKGSFSTLEIQRTEQGDSAMYLCASSIGLSEAFFGQGTRLTVV.

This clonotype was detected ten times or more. The CDR3 nucleotides are TGTGCCACCTCATCTGGAAACACCATATATTTT. Encoded protein: CATSSGNTIYF. The chain carries TRBV12-3 or TRBV12-4 and TRBJ1-3; D ambiguous. Trimming cost V 10 bases and J 1 base, with 5 bases left between them. This CDR3 has 11 residues.

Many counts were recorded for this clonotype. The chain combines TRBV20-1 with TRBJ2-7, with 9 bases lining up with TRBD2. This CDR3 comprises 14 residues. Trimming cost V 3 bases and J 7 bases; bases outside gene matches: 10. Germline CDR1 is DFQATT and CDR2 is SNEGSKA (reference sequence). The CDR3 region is CSASVYVAGEEQYF. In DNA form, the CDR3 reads TGCAGTGCTAGCGTATATGTAGCGGGAGAAGAGCAGTACTTC.

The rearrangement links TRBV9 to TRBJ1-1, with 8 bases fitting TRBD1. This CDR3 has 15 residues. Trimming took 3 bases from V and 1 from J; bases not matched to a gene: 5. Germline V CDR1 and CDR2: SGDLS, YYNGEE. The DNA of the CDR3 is TGTGCCAGCAGCGAGACAGGACAGGGGAACACTGAAGCTTTCTTT. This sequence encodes CASSETGQGNTEAFF.

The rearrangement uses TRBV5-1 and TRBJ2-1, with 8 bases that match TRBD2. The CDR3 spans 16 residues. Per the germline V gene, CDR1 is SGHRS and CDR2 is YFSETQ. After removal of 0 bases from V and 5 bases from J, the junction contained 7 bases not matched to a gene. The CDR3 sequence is CASSLVIGRANNEQFF. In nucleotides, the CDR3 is TGCGCCAGCAGCTTGGTTATCGGGAGGGCCAACAATGAGCAGTTCTTC.

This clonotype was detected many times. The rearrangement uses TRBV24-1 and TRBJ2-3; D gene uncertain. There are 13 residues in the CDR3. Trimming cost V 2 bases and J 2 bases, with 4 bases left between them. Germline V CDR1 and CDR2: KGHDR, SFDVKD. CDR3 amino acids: CATSDSYTDTQYF. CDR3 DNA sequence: TGTGCCACCAGTGATTCGTACACAGATACGCAGTATTTT.

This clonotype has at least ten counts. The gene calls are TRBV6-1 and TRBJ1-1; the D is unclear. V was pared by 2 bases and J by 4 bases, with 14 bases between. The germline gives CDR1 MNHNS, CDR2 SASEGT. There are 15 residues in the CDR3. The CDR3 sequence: CASSELAGLGTEAFF. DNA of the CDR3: TGTGCCAGCAGTGAACTTGCGGGCCTGGGCACTGAAGCTTTCTTT.

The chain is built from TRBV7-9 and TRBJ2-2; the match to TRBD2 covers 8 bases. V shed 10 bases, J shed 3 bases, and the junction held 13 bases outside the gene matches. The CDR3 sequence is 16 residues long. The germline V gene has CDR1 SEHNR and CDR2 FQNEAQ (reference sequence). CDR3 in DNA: TGTGCCACCACGGGCGCGGGAGGCTTTGACACCGGGGAGCTGTTTTTT. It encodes CATTGAGGFDTGELFF.

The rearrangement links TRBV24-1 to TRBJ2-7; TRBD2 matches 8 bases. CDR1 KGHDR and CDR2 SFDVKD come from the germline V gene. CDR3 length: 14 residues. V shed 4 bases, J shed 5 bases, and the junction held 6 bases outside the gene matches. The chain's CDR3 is CATSDPGLANEQYF. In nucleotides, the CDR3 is TGTGCCACCAGTGACCCCGGACTAGCAAACGAGCAGTACTTC.

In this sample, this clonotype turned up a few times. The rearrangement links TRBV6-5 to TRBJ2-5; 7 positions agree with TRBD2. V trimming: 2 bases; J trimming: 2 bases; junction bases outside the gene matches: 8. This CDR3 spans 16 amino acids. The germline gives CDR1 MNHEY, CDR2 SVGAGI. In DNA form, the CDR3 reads TGTGCCAGCAGTTACGGGGTGCGGGAGAGACAAGAGACCCAGTACTTC. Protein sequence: CASSYGVRERQETQYF.

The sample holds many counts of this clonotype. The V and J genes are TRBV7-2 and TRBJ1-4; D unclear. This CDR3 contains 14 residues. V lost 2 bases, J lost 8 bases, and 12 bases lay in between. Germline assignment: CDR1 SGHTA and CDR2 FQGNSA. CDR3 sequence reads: CASSLMGSNEKLFF. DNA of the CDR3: TGTGCCAGCAGCTTAATGGGCAGCAACGAAAAACTGTTTTTT.

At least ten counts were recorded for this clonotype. The CDR3 nucleotides read TGCAGTGCTAGCTTGGGACAGGGGGATCAGCCCCAGCATTTT. Translation: CSASLGQGDQPQHF. This sequence joins TRBV20-1 and TRBJ1-5; 11 bases match TRBD1. This CDR3 has 14 amino acids. Trimming removed 3 bases from V and 5 bases from J; junction bases left unmatched: 3. In germline, CDR1 is DFQATT, CDR2 SNEGSKA (reference sequence).

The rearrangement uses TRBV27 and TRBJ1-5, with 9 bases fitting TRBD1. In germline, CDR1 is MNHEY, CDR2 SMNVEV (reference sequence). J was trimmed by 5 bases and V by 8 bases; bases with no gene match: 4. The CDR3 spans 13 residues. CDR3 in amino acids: CASWTGEDQPQHF. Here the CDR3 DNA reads TGTGCCAGCTGGACAGGGGAGGATCAGCCCCAGCATTTT.

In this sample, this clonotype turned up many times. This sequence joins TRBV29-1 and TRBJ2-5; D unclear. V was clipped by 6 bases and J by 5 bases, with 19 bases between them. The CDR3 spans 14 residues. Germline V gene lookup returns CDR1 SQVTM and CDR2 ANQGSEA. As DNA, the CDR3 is TGCAGCGTGTTGGGCCAAGGGCCCCTGGAGACCCAGTACTTC. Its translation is CSVLGQGPLETQYF.

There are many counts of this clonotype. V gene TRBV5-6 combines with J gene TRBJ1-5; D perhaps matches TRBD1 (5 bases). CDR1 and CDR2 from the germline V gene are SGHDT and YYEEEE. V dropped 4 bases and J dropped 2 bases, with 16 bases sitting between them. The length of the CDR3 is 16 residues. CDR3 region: CASSLRDLGGNQPQHF. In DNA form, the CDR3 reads TGTGCCAGCAGCCTCCGGGACCTAGGGGGCAATCAGCCCCAGCATTTT. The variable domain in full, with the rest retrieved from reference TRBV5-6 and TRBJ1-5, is DAGVTQSPTHLIKTRGQQVTLRCSPKSGHDTVSWYQQALGQGPQFIFQYYEEEERQRGNFPDRFSGHQFPNYSSELNVNALLLGDSALYLCASSLRDLGGNQPQHFGDGTRLSIL.

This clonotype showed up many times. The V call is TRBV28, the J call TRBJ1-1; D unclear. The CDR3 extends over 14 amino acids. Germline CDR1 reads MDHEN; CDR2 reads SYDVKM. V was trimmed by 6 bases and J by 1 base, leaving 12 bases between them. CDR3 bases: TGTGCCAGCAGCTACCCCCCTAGGAACACTGAAGCTTTCTTT. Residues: CASSYPPRNTEAFF.

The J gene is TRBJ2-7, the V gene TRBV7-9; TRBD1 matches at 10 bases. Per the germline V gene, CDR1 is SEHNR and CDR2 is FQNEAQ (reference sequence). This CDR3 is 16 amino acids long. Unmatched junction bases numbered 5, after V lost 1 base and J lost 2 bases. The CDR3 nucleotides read TGTGCCAGCAGCTTAGGGGGACAGGGGATTCCCTACGAGCAGTACTTC. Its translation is CASSLGGQGIPYEQYF.

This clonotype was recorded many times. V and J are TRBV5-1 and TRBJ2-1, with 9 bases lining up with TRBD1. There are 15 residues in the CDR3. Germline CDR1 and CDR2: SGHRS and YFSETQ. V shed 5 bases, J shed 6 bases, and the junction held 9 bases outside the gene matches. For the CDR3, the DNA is TGCGCCAGCAGTGACGGGACAGGGAAATTCAATGAGCAGTTCTTC. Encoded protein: CASSDGTGKFNEQFF.

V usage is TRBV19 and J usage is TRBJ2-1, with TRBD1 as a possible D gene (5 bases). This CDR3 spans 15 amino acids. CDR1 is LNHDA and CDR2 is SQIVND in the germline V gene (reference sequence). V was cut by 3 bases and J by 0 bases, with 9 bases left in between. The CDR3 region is CASSISGISYNEQFF. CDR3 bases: TGTGCCAGTAGTATCTCAGGGATCTCCTACAATGAGCAGTTCTTC.

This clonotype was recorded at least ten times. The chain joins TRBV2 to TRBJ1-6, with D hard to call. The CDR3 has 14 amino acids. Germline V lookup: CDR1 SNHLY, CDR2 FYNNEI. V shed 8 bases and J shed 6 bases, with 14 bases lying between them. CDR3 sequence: CASEREMANSPLHF. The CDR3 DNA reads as TGTGCCAGCGAAAGAGAAATGGCTAATTCACCCCTCCACTTT.

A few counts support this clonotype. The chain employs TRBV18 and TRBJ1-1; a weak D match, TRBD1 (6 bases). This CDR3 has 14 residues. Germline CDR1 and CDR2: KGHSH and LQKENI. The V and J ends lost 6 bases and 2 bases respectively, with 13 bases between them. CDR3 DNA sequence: TGTGCCAGCTCCCACGGCAGGGGAAACACTGAAGCTTTCTTT. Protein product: CASSHGRGNTEAFF.

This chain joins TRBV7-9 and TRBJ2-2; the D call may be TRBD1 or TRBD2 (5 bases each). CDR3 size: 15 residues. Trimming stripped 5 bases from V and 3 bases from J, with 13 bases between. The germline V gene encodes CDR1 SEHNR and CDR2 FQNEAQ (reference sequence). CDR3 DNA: TGTGCCAGCAGCACTATTGGGGGAGACACCGGGGAGCTGTTTTTT. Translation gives CASSTIGGDTGELFF.